The clone carrying this TCR beta chain was picked up one time. Per the original data handling: Using reference gene primer amplification, nucleated cell counts were estimated. Here immunoSEQ multiplex PCR was the method, and the copy in TCRdb shows in-frame clones only, minus some. V and J calls and clone size follow that table, whereas D and trimming were derived from the DNA. The sample holds some 300,000 clones, about nine tenths seen once. The data originate from a study of blood T cell repertoires in COVID-19. The wider study: Sample material is recorded as cDNA or gDNA derived from T cells, B-cell-depleted T cells, or PBMCs.

Between the trimmed V and J ends, which lost 5 bases and 7 bases, there was a span of 18 bases. Germline lookup yields CDR1 LNHDA and CDR2 SQIVND (reference sequence). The CDR3 is 15 residues long. The genes are TRBV19 and TRBJ1-5, with D possibly matching TRBD1 (6 bases). The sequencing sample was made of PBMCs or T cells enriched from blood (not recorded which). This TCR derives from a woman in her 30s who had recovered from COVID-19. CDR3 nucleotide sequence: TGTGCCAGTAGTCGGGACGTCCTAGGGGGACAGCCCCAGCATTTT. Translating gives CASSRDVLGGQPQHF.